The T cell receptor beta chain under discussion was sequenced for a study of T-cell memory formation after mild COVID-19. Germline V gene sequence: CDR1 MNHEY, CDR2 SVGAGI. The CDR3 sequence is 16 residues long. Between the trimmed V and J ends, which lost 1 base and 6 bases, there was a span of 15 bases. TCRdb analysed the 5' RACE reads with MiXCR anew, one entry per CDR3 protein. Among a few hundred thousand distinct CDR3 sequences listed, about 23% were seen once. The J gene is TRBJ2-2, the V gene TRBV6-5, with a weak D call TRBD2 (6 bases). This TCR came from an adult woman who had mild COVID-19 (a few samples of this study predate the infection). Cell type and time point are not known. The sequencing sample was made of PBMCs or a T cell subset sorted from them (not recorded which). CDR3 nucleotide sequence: TGTGCCAGCAGTTACTGGAGGGAGAGGGCGCCCGGGGAGCTGTTTTTT. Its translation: CASSYWRERAPGELFF.